This TCR beta chain stems from a study of blood T cell repertoires in COVID-19. Trimming shortened V by 5 bases and J by 4 bases, and 14 bases separated the two germline ends. The CDR3 is 15 amino acids. Germline V CDR1 and CDR2: PRHDT, FYEKMQ (reference sequence). Method: immunoSEQ multiplex PCR; TCRdb's copy keeps in-frame clones and lacks some. The sample lists around 220,000 clones; 84% were seen once. This clonotype was obtained from a woman between 40 and 55 years old who had recovered from COVID-19. The V and J genes are TRBV13 and TRBJ2-2, with D tentatively TRBD1 (5 bases). Sequencing was carried out using PBMCs or T cells enriched from blood (not recorded which). In nucleotides, the CDR3 is TGTGCCAGCAGCAGAACAGGCACGGGCACCGGGGAGCTGTTTTTT. Its translation is CASSRTGTGTGELFF.